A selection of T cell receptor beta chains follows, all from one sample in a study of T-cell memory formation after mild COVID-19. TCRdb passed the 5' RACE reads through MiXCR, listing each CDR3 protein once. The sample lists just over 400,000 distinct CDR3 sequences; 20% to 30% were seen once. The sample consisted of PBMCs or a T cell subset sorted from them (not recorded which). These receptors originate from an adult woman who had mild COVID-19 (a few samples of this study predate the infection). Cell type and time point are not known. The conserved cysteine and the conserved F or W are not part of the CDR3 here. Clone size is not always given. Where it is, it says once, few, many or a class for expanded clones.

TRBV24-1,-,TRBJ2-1,ATSDLERGGVDEQF
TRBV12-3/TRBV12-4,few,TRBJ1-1,ASSPGQGRRAF
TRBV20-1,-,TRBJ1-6,SAKEFRSGRNSPLH
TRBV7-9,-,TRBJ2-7,ASSLVGTSQLLYEQY
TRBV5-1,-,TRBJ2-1,ASSTEGRSSYNEQF
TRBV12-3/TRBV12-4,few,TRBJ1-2,ASSTKGYGYT
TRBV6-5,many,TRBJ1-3,ASSYSRRSYSGNTIY
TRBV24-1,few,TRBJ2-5,ATSDPTGKETQY
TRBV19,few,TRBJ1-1,ASRTELGRTEAF
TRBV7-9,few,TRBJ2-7,ASSSGHYYEQY
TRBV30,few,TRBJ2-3,AGGERGRTDTQY
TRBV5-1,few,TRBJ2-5,ASSLSGTRQETQY
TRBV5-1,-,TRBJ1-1,ASSLEGHGNTEAF